Sequencing of this T cell receptor beta chain was carried out in a study of T cell responses to AZD1222 COVID-19 vaccine. Study-wide points: Only a handful of people who got AZD1222 tested seropositive at baseline. Spike was spanned by vaccine-associated CD4 TCRs, with dominance at 160-218 and 743-854.

The germline V gene encodes CDR1 LNHDA and CDR2 SQIVND (reference sequence). The CDR3 spans 16 residues. V was shortened by 1 base and J by 5 bases, with 15 bases between the two germline ends. The data were produced by immunoSEQ multiplex PCR, yet TCRdb's version contains in-frame clones alone and is incomplete. The sample shows about 150,000 clones, around 86% of them seen only once. To note about this clone: Its antigen is unidentified.

The sequence derives from an adult in good health. Source: peripheral blood, taken on day 0 of MenACWY control vaccination. The chain carries TRBV19 and TRBJ1-5; the D is unclear. Here the CDR3 DNA reads TGTGCCAGTAGTATAGCAGAGATTAACAGAGATCAGCCCCAGCATTTT. Translation: CASSIAEINRDQPQHF.